The 27 T cell receptor beta chains in this list originate from one sample, sequenced in a study of blood T cell repertoires in COVID-19. This table comes from immunoSEQ multiplex PCR, and its TCRdb copy is limited to in-frame clones, with some not included. The table shows approximately 230,000 clones, with just over 85% occurring only once. The source material was peripheral blood. These receptors originate from an elderly man with acute or convalescent COVID-19.

The chain carries TRBV6-5 and TRBJ1-1; 8 positions agree with TRBD1. Germline V gene lookup returns CDR1 MNHEY and CDR2 SVGAGI. Trimming cost V 0 bases and J 7 bases; bases outside gene matches: 7. The length of the CDR3 is 15 residues. The CDR3 region has the DNA TGTGCCAGCAGTTACTCCTACAGGGGGGGGATTGAAGCTTTCTTT. Translating gives CASSYSYRGGIEAFF.

V and J are TRBV9 and TRBJ2-3, with TRBD2 as a possible D gene (6 bases). Germline V gene data show CDR1 as SGDLS and CDR2 as YYNGEE. The CDR3 runs to 16 residues. V was trimmed by 4 bases and J by 4 bases, leaving 19 bases between them. CDR3: CASSPRGGQAPDTQYF. The CDR3 DNA reads TGTGCCAGCAGCCCAAGGGGAGGACAAGCCCCAGATACGCAGTATTTT.

The V gene is TRBV4-1, the J gene TRBJ2-2; perhaps TRBD2 as D (6 bases). The CDR3 has 19 residues. Germline CDR1 reads MGHRA; CDR2 reads YSYEKL. The V and J ends lost 0 bases and 2 bases respectively, with 19 bases between them. The CDR3 loop reads CASSQDIWVAGINTGELFF. The DNA for the CDR3 is TGCGCCAGCAGCCAAGATATTTGGGTGGCGGGAATAAACACCGGGGAGCTGTTTTTT.

The genes are TRBV3-1 (or the pseudogene TRBV3-2) and TRBJ2-1; 10 bases map to TRBD2. After removal of 4 bases from V and 5 bases from J, the junction contained 8 bases not matched to a gene. The CDR3 is 16 residues long. Germline-derived CDR1 and CDR2 are LGHDT and YNNKEL (reference sequence). CDR3 protein: CASSRQVAGGNNEQFF. The CDR3, as DNA: TGTGCCAGCAGCCGACAAGTAGCGGGGGGTAACAATGAGCAGTTCTTC.

The J gene is TRBJ1-1, the V gene TRBV27; possibly TRBD1 for D (5 bases). V lost 6 bases to trimming and J lost 4 bases, with 15 bases between them. Germline CDR1 reads MNHEY; CDR2 reads SMNVEV (reference sequence). CDR3 length: 14 amino acids. The CDR3 sequence: CASSPRRGTTEAFF. CDR3 DNA sequence: TGTGCCAGCAGCCCAAGACGGGGGACCACTGAAGCTTTCTTT.

This chain uses TRBV5-4 with TRBJ2-6; D possibly corresponds to TRBD1 (6 bases). Deletions cut 0 bases from V and 0 bases from J, with 16 bases between. Germline V gene lookup returns CDR1 SGHNT and CDR2 YYREEE (reference sequence). The CDR3 runs to 19 residues. CDR3 sequence reads: CASSLDRAGTSSGANVLTF. CDR3 DNA: TGTGCCAGCAGCTTGGACAGGGCAGGGACAAGCTCTGGGGCCAACGTCCTGACTTTC.

The chain employs TRBV18 and TRBJ2-1; 10 bases are a match to TRBD2. This CDR3 comprises 15 residues. The germline V gene encodes CDR1 KGHSH and CDR2 LQKENI. V shed 8 bases and J 2 bases; nucleotides not matched to a gene: 6. CDR3 DNA sequence: TGTGCCAGCGCAAAGCGGGAGGGTGCCTACAATGAGCAGTTCTTC. It encodes CASAKREGAYNEQFF. Full variable domain (rest looked up from reference TRBV18 and TRBJ2-1): NAGVMQNPRHLVRRRGQEARLRCSPMKGHSHVYWYRQLPEEGLKFMVYLQKENIIDESGMPKERFSAEFPKEGPSILRIQQVVRGDSAAYFCASAKREGAYNEQFFGPGTRLTVL.

The chain combines TRBV15 with TRBJ1-2; possible D gene TRBD1, 6 bases. CDR1 and CDR2 from the germline V gene are LNHNV and YYDKDF (reference sequence). The CDR3 loop spans 17 amino acids. V was pared by 0 bases and J by 2 bases, with 16 bases between. CDR3 region: CATSRDGIGGRNYGYTF. In DNA, the CDR3 is TGTGCCACCAGCAGAGATGGTATAGGGGGTCGGAACTATGGCTACACCTTC. The variable domain in full, completed from reference TRBV15 and TRBJ1-2, reads DAMVIQNPRYQVTQFGKPVTLSCSQTLNHNVMYWYQQKSSQAPKLLFHYYDKDFNNEADTPDNFQSRRPNTSFCFLDIRSPGLGDTAMYLCATSRDGIGGRNYGYTFGSGTRLTVV.

CDR3 sequence: CASSPRAGGQETQYF. The CDR3 bases are TGTGCCAGCAGCCCCCGAGCAGGGGGACAAGAGACCCAGTACTTC. The V and J genes are TRBV9 and TRBJ2-5, with TRBD1 identical over 7 bases. CDR1 SGDLS and CDR2 YYNGEE come from the germline V gene. The ends lost 4 bases at V and 2 bases at J; junction bases unmatched: 8. This CDR3 contains 15 residues.

The V gene is TRBV5-1, the J gene TRBJ2-2, with 16 bases matching TRBD2. The ends lost 3 bases at V and 6 bases at J; junction bases unmatched: 2. There are 16 residues in the CDR3. The germline CDR1 and CDR2 sequences are SGHRS and YFSETQ. CDR3 region: CASSSGLAGGAGELFF. CDR3 nucleotide sequence: TGCGCCAGCAGCTCGGGACTAGCGGGAGGGGCCGGGGAGCTGTTTTTT. The variable domain in full, completed from reference TRBV5-1 and TRBJ2-2, reads KAGVTQTPRYLIKTRGQQVTLSCSPISGHRSVSWYQQTPGQGLQFLFEYFSETQRNKGNFPGRFSGRQFSNSRSEMNVSTLELGDSALYLCASSSGLAGGAGELFFGEGSRLTVL.

This clone was seen only once. The rearrangement links TRBV27 to TRBJ2-5, with 8 nucleotides matching TRBD1. V was pared by 3 bases and J by 1 base, with 13 bases of the junction left unmatched. Germline V lookup: CDR1 MNHEY, CDR2 SMNVEV (reference sequence). The CDR3 is 18 residues long. The CDR3 DNA follows: TGTGCCAGCAGTTTTTCTTCCCTGGGGGACAGGACCCAAGAGACCCAGTACTTC. Its translation: CASSFSSLGDRTQETQYF.

In its sample, this clone was seen once. This chain links TRBV19 with TRBJ2-1; 11 bases are shared with TRBD2. V was pared by 6 bases and J by 6 bases, with 4 bases of the junction left unmatched. Germline values: CDR1 LNHDA, CDR2 SQIVND (reference sequence). The CDR3 covers 14 residues. The CDR3 DNA reads TGTGCCAGTAGAACTAGCGGGGGCGGCAATGAGCAGTTCTTC. As protein: CASRTSGGGNEQFF.

Only a few counts were recorded for this clone. The chain uses TRBV3-1 (or the pseudogene TRBV3-2) and TRBJ2-2; the D is unclear. Germline-derived CDR1 and CDR2 are LGHDT and YNNKEL (reference sequence). V was cut by 1 base and J by 2 bases, with 8 bases left in between. The CDR3 extends over 15 amino acids. CDR3 sequence: CASSQVAVNTGELFF. The CDR3 DNA follows: TGTGCCAGCAGCCAAGTGGCAGTCAACACCGGGGAGCTGTTTTTT.

J is TRBJ2-2 and V is TRBV7-8; TRBD1 aligns across 7 bases. Germline V CDR1 and CDR2: SGHVS, FQNEAQ. Unmatched junction bases numbered 6, after V lost 2 bases and J lost 6 bases. The CDR3 covers 15 residues. This CDR3 is CASSLRQGRAGELFF. The CDR3 coding sequence is TGTGCCAGCAGCTTAAGACAGGGTCGGGCCGGGGAGCTGTTTTTT.

The gene calls are TRBV5-6 and TRBJ1-1; no firm D call. The V end lost 6 bases, the J end lost 6 bases, and 12 bases lay between the germline ends. Germline V lookup: CDR1 SGHDT, CDR2 YYEEEE. The CDR3 is 12 amino acids. The chain's CDR3 is CASTRGGSEAFF. The CDR3 DNA follows: TGTGCCAGCACCCGGGGAGGCTCTGAAGCTTTCTTT.

This rearrangement joins TRBV7-2 to TRBJ2-7; 7 positions agree with TRBD1. CDR3 length equals 14 residues. Germline V gene lookup returns CDR1 SGHTA and CDR2 FQGNSA. With 4 bases clipped from V and 7 bases from J, the junction kept 10 bases outside the gene matches. The CDR3 DNA reads TGTGCCAGCAGCTACGGGGACAGCGCCTGGGAGCAGTACTTC. Amino acids: CASSYGDSAWEQYF.

The gene calls are TRBV7-2 and TRBJ2-5; possibly TRBD1 for D (7 bases). The V gene lost 5 bases and the J gene lost 4 bases, with 11 bases spanning the gap. The CDR3 spans 13 residues. Germline V lookup: CDR1 SGHTA, CDR2 FQGNSA. CDR3 residues: CASSLRGAETQYF. CDR3 bases: TGTGCCAGCAGCCTCAGGGGGGCAGAGACCCAGTACTTC.

The chain uses TRBV19 and TRBJ2-5, with D maybe TRBD1 (5 bases). This CDR3 contains 13 residues. Between the trimmed V and J ends, which lost 3 bases and 4 bases, there was a span of 9 bases. Looked up from germline, CDR1 is LNHDA and CDR2 is SQIVND (reference sequence). CDR3 sequence (DNA): TGTGCCAGTAGTATGACAGCTCGAGAGACCCAGTACTTC. This gives the protein CASSMTARETQYF.

This chain connects TRBV11-2 to TRBJ2-2; no clear D. V was pared by 1 base and J by 0 bases, with 12 bases between. The CDR3 spans 17 residues. CDR1 is SGHAT and CDR2 is FQNNGV in the germline V gene. The CDR3 reads CASSLAPTPANTGELFF. The DNA of the CDR3 is TGTGCCAGCAGCTTAGCCCCAACCCCAGCGAACACCGGGGAGCTGTTTTTT.

V is TRBV4-2 and J is TRBJ2-7; 12 positions agree with TRBD2. V shed 4 bases, J shed 3 bases, and the junction held 7 bases outside the gene matches. Germline lookup yields CDR1 LGHNA and CDR2 YNFKEQ. The CDR3 is 16 residues long. The CDR3 spells CASSLSSGRAHYEQYF. The DNA for the CDR3 is TGTGCCAGCAGCCTCTCTAGCGGGAGGGCCCACTACGAGCAGTACTTC.

The V gene is TRBV6-5, the J gene TRBJ2-1, with a possible D match to TRBD1 (5 bases). CDR1 is MNHEY, CDR2 SVGAGI, per germline. The V gene lost 2 bases and the J gene lost 10 bases, with 12 bases spanning the gap. This CDR3 region has 13 residues. The DNA of the CDR3 is TGTGCCAGCAGTTACCTCCAGGGTGGGGAGCAGTTCTTC. Protein sequence: CASSYLQGGEQFF.

Here the CDR3 DNA reads TGTGCCAGCAGCTTGCCTGGGACAGGGTATGGACCCCTCCACTTT. This gives the protein CASSLPGTGYGPLHF. J is TRBJ1-6 and V is TRBV5-5; 9 nucleotides line up with TRBD1. The CDR3 has 15 residues. V dropped 1 base and J dropped 12; count of bases not matched to a gene: 8. Germline CDR1 reads SGHKS; CDR2 reads YYEKEE (reference sequence). The full variable domain, rest sourced from reference TRBV5-5 and TRBJ1-6, is DAGVTQSPTHLIKTRGQQVTLRCSPISGHKSVSWYQQVLGQGPQFIFQYYEKEERGRGNFPDRFSARQFPNYSSELNVNALLLGDSALYLCASSLPGTGYGPLHFGNGTRLTVT.

This rearrangement joins TRBV28 to TRBJ2-2, with D maybe TRBD2 (6 bases). The CDR3 runs 15 residues. Germline V lookup: CDR1 MDHEN, CDR2 SYDVKM. Trimming removed 6 bases from V and 0 bases from J, with 11 bases in between. CDR3 protein: CASSGGLTNTGELFF. In DNA, the CDR3 is TGTGCCAGCAGCGGAGGGCTCACGAACACCGGGGAGCTGTTTTTT.

The chain joins TRBV7-9 to TRBJ2-7; D may be TRBD1 (5 bases). V was trimmed by 7 bases and J by 4 bases, leaving 20 bases between them. The V gene's germline CDR1 is SEHNR and CDR2 FQNEAQ (reference sequence). This CDR3 contains 15 residues. The CDR3 protein is CASTNVPVGAYEQYF. The CDR3 nucleotides read TGTGCCAGCACCAATGTCCCGGTTGGGGCATACGAGCAGTACTTC.

The chain links TRBV24-1 to TRBJ1-1; 8 nucleotides line up with TRBD1. Germline lookup yields CDR1 KGHDR and CDR2 SFDVKD. Unmatched junction bases numbered 8, after V lost 6 bases and J lost 6 bases. This CDR3 has 14 amino acids. The CDR3 DNA reads TGTGCCACCAGTCGACGGACAGGGCAGGCTGAAGCTTTCTTT. Amino acid sequence: CATSRRTGQAEAFF.

The table lists this clone with a count of one. The rearrangement uses TRBV7-2 and TRBJ1-2, with D tentatively TRBD1 (6 bases). CDR1 and CDR2 from the germline V gene are SGHTA and FQGNSA. The CDR3 has 14 amino acids. Trimming removed 0 bases at V and 6 bases at J, with 11 bases between. CDR3 bases: TGTGCCAGCAGCTTAGCCGCCAGGGGCGATGGCTACACCTTC. Protein product: CASSLAARGDGYTF.

The rearrangement joins TRBV21-1 to TRBJ2-1; the D call TRBD2 from the table was never checked on the DNA. TRBV21-1 is a pseudogene segment. The CDR3 covers 18 residues. This chain's CDR3 is CASSKVPGRNNSYNEQFF. As DNA, the CDR3 is TGTGCCAGCAGCAAAGTTCCCGGGAGGAACAACTCCTACAATGAGCAGTTCTTC.